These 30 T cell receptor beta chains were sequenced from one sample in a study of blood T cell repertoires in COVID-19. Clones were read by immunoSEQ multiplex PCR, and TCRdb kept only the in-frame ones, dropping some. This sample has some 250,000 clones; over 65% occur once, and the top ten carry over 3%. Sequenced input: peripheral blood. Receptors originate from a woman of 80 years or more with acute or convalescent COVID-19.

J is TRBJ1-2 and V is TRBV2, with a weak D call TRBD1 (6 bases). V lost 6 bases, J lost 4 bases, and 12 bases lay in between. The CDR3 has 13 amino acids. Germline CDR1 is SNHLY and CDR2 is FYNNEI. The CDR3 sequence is CASREDSSYGYTF. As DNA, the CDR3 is TGTGCCAGCAGGGAGGACAGTAGCTATGGCTACACCTTC.

The CDR3 nucleotides are TGTGCCACCAGTGATTTTGCTAGCGGGATCGTCGGGGAGCTGTTTTTT. Translated, it gives CATSDFASGIVGELFF. The chain couples TRBV24-1 to TRBJ2-2, with 9 nucleotides matching TRBD2. V shed 1 base, J shed 7 bases, and the junction held 6 bases outside the gene matches. There are 16 residues in the CDR3. CDR1 KGHDR and CDR2 SFDVKD come from the germline V gene.

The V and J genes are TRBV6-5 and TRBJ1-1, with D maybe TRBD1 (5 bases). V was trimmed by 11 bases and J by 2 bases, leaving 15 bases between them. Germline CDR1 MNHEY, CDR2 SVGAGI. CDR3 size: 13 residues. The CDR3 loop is CAAYLRTNTEAFF. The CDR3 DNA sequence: TGTGCCGCTTACTTGAGGACAAACACTGAAGCTTTCTTT.

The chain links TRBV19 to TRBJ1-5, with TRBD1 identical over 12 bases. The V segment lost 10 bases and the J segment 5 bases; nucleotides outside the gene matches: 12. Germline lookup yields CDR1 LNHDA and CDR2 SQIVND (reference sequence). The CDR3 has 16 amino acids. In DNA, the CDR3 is TGTGCCACTAGAGGGAGGGGACAGGGGGCGCATCAGCCCCAGCATTTT. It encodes CATRGRGQGAHQPQHF.

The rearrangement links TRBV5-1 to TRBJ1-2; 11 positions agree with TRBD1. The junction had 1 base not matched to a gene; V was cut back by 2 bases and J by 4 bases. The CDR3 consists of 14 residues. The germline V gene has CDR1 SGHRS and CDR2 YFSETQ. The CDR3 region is CASSFGTGGYGYTF. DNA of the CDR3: TGCGCCAGCAGCTTTGGGACAGGGGGCTATGGCTACACCTTC.

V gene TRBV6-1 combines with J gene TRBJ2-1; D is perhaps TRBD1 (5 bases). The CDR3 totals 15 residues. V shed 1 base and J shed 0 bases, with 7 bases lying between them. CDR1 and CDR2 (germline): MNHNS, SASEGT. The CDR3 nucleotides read TGTGCCAGCAGTGAAGGGCAGGGCTCCTACAATGAGCAGTTCTTC. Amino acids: CASSEGQGSYNEQFF.

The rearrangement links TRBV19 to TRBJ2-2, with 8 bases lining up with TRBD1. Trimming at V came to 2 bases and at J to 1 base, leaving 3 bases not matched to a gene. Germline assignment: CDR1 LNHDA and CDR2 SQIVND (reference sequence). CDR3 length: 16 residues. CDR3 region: CASSIQGARNTGELFF. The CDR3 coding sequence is TGTGCCAGTAGTATACAGGGGGCCCGGAACACCGGGGAGCTGTTTTTT.

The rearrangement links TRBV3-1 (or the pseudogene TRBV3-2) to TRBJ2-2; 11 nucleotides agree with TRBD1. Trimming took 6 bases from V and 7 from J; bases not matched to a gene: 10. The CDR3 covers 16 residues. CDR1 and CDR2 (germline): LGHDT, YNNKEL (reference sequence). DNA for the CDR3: TGTGCCAGCAGATTCAAAGGACAGGGGGCTAGCGGGGAGCTGTTTTTT. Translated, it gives CASRFKGQGASGELFF.

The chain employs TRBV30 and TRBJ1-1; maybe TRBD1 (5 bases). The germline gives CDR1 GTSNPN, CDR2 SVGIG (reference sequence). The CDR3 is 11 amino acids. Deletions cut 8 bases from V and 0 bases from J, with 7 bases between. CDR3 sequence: CAGTVNTEAFF. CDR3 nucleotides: TGTGCCGGGACGGTGAACACTGAAGCTTTCTTT.

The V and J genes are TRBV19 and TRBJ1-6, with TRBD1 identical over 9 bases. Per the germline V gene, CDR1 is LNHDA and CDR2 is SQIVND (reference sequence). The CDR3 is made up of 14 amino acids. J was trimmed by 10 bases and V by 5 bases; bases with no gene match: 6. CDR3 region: CASSSPGQGSPLHF. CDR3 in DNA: TGTGCCAGTAGTTCTCCGGGACAGGGCTCACCCCTCCACTTT.

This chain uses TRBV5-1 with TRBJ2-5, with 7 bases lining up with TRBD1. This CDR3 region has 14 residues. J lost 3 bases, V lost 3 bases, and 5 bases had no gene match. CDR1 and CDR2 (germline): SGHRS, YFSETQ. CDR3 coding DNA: TGCGCCAGCAGCTCTCCCGGGACAGAAGAGACCCAGTACTTC. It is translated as CASSSPGTEETQYF. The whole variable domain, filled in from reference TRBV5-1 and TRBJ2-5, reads KAGVTQTPRYLIKTRGQQVTLSCSPISGHRSVSWYQQTPGQGLQFLFEYFSETQRNKGNFPGRFSGRQFSNSRSEMNVSTLELGDSALYLCASSSPGTEETQYFGPGTRLLVL.

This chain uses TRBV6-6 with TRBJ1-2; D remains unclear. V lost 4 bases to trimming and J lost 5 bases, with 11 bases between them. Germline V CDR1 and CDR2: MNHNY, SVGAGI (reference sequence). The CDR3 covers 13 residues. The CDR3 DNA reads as TGTGCCAGCAGTTCCGGGTCCCTATATGGCTACACCTTC. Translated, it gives CASSSGSLYGYTF.

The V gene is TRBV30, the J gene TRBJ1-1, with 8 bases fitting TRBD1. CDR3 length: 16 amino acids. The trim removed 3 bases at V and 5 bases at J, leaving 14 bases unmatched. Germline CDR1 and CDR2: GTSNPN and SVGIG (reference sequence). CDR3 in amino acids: CAWRGGQDRAGTEAFF. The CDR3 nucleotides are TGTGCCTGGAGGGGTGGGCAGGACAGGGCAGGGACTGAAGCTTTCTTT.

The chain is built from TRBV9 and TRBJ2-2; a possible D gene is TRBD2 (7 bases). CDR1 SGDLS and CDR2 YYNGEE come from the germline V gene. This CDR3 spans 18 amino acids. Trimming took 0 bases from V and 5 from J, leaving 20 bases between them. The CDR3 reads CASSVDHWGGSLTGELFF. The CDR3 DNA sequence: TGTGCCAGCAGCGTAGATCATTGGGGGGGCAGTTTGACCGGGGAGCTGTTTTTT.

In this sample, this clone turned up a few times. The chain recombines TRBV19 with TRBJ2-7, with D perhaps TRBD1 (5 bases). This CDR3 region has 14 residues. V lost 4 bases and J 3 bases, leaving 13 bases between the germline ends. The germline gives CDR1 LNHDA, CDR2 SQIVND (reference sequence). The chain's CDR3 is CASSRAGKDYEQYF. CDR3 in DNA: TGTGCCAGTAGTAGGGCAGGGAAGGACTACGAGCAGTACTTC.

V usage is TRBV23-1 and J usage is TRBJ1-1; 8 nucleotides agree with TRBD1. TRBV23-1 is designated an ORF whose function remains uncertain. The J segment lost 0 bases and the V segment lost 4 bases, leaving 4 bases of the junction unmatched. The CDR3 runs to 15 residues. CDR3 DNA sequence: TGCGCCAGCAGTCTCCGGGACAGGATGAACACTGAAGCTTTCTTT. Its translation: CASSLRDRMNTEAFF.

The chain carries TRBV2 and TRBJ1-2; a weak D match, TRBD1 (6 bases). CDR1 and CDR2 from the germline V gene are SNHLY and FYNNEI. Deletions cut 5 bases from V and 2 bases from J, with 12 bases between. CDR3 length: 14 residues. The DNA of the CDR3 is TGTGCCAGCAGTTCAGGGGCCATAAACTATGGCTACACCTTC. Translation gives CASSSGAINYGYTF. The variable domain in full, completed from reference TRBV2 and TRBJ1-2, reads EPEVTQTPSHQVTQMGQEVILRCVPISNHLYFYWYRQILGQKVEFLVSFYNNEISEKSEIFDDQFSVERPDGSNFTLKIRSTKLEDSAMYFCASSSGAINYGYTFGSGTRLTVV.

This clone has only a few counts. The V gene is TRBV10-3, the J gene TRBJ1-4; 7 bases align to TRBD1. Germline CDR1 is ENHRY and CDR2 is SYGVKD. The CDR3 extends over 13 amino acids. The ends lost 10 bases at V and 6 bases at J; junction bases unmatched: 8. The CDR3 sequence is CATRGAIDEKLFF. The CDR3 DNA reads TGTGCCACCAGGGGGGCAATAGATGAAAAACTGTTTTTT.

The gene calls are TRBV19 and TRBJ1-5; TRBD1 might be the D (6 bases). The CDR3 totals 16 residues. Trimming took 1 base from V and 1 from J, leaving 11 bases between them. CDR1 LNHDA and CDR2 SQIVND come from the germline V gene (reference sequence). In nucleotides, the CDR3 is TGTGCCAGTAGTATAGGACAGGCCCACAGCAATCAGCCCCAGCATTTT. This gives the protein CASSIGQAHSNQPQHF.

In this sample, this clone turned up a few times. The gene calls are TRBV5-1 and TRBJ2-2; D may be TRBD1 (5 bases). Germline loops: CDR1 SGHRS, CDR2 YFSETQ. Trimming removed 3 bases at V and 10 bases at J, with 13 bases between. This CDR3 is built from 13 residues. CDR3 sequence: CASSSKGEVELFF. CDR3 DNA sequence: TGCGCCAGCAGCTCCAAAGGGGAAGTGGAGCTGTTTTTT.

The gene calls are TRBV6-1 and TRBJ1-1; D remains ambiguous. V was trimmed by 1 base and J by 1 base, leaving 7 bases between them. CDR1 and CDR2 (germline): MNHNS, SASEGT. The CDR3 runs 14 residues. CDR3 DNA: TGTGCCAGCAGTGAAGGCCGGTCGAACACTGAAGCTTTCTTT. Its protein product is CASSEGRSNTEAFF.

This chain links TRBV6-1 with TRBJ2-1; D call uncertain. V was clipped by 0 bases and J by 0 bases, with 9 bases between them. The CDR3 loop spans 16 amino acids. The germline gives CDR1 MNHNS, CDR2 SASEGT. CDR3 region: CASSEAFDSSYNEQFF. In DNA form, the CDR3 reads TGTGCCAGCAGTGAAGCGTTTGATAGCTCCTACAATGAGCAGTTCTTC.

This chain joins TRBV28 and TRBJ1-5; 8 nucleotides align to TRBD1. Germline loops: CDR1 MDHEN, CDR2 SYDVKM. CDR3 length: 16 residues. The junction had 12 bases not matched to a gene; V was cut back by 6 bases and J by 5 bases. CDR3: CASRAPGQVPYQPQHF. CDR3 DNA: TGTGCCAGCAGGGCCCCGGGACAGGTCCCCTATCAGCCCCAGCATTTT.

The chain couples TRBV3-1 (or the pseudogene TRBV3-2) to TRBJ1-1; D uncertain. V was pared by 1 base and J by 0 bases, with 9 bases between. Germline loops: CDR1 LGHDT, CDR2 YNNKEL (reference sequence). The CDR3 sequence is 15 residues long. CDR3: CASSQVPGLNTEAFF. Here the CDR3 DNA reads TGTGCCAGCAGCCAAGTGCCAGGTTTGAACACTGAAGCTTTCTTT.

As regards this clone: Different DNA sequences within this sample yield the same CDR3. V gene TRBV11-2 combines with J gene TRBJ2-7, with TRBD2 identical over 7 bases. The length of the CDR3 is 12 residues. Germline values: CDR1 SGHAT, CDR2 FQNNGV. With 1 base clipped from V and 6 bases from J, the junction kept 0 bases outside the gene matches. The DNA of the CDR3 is TGTGCCAGCAGCTTAGGGGGGGGCGAGCAGTACTTC. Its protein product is CASSLGGGEQYF.

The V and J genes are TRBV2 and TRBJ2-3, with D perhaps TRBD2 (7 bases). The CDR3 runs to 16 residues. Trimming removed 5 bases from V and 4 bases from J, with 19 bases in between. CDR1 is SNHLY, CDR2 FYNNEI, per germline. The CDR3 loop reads CASSLGAGARADTQYF. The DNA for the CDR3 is TGTGCCAGCAGTTTAGGTGCGGGGGCCAGGGCAGATACGCAGTATTTT.

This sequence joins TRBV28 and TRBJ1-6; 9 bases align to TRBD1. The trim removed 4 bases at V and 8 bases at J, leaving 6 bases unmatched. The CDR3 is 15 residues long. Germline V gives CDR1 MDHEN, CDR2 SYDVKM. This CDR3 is CASSSPTGGDSPLHF. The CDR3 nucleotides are TGTGCCAGCAGTTCTCCCACAGGGGGCGATTCACCCCTCCACTTT.

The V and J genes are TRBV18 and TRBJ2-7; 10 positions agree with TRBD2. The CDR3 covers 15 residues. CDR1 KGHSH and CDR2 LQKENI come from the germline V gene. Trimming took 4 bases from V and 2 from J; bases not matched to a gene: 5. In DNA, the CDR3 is TGTGCCAGCTCACACACTAGCGGGACAACCTACGAGCAGTACTTC. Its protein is CASSHTSGTTYEQYF.

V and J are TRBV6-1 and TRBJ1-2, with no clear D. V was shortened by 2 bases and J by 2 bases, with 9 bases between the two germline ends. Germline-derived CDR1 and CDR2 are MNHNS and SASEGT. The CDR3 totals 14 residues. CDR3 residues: CASSETTKNYGYTF. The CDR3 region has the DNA TGTGCCAGCAGTGAAACCACTAAAAACTATGGCTACACCTTC.

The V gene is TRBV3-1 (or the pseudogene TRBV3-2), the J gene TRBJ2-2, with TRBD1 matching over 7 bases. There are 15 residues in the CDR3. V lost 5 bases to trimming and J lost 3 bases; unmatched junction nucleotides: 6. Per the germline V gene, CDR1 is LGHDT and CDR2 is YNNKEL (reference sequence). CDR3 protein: CASSARGLDTGELFF. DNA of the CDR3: TGTGCCAGCAGCGCCAGGGGGTTGGACACCGGGGAGCTGTTTTTT.